Included here is one TCR beta chain sequence, with context. This specimen belongs to a study of blood T cell repertoires in COVID-19. Sequenced by immunoSEQ multiplex PCR; TCRdb stores in-frame clones only, minus some. The sample holds approximately 200,000 clones; more than 75% are singletons and the top ten take 5.5% to 7%. Sequenced sample: peripheral blood. The source is a woman aged 40 to 50 with COVID-19, enrolled during active disease.

The CDR3 loop is CASRTPPAGNYGYTF. The CDR3 DNA follows: TGTGCCAGCCGAACACCACCGGCAGGGAACTATGGCTACACCTTC. The chain couples TRBV19 to TRBJ1-2; tentatively, D is TRBD1 (5 bases). This CDR3 is 15 amino acids long. Germline V gene sequence: CDR1 LNHDA, CDR2 SQIVND (reference sequence). Trimming stripped 9 bases from V and 2 bases from J, with 19 bases between.